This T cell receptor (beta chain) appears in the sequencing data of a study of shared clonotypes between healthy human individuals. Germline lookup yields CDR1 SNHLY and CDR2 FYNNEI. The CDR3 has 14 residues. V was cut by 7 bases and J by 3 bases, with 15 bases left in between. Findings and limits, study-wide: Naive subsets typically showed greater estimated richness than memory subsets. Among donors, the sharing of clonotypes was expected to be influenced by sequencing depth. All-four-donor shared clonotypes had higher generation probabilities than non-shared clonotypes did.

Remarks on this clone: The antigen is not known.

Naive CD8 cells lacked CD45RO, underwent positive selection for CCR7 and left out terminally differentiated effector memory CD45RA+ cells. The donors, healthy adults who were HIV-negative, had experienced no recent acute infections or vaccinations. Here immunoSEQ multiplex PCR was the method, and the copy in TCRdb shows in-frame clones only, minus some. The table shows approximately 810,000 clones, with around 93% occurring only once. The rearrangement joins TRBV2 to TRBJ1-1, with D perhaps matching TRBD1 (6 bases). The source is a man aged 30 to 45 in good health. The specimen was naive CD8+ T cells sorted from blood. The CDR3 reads CASKQGRLDTEAFF. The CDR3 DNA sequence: TGTGCCAGCAAGCAGGGGCGTTTAGACACTGAAGCTTTCTTT.